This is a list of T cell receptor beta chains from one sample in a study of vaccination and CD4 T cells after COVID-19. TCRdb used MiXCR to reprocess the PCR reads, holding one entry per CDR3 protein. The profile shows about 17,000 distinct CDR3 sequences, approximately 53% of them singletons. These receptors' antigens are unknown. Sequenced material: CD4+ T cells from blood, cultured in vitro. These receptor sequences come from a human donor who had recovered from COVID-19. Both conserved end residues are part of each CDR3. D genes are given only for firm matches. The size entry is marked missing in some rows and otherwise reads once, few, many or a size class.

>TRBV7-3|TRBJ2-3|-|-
CASSAYTRSDTQYF
TGTGCCAGCAGCGCCTACACTAGATCGGATACGCAGTATTTT
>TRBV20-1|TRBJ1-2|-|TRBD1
CSAREYLGQGPYGYTF
TGCAGTGCTAGAGAATATCTGGGACAGGGGCCCTATGGCTACACCTTC
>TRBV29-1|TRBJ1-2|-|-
CSAGGYTF
TGCAGTGCGGGTGGCTACACCTTC
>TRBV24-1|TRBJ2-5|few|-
CATSDTSGGRETQYF
TGTGCCACCAGTGATACCTCCGGGGGGCGAGAGACCCAGTACTTC
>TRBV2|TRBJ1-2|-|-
CASSEERGIGGYTF
TGTGCCAGCAGTGAGGAAAGGGGGATTGGTGGCTACACCTTC
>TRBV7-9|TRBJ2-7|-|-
CASSLTGLSYEQYF
TGTGCCAGCAGCTTGACGGGACTCAGCTACGAGCAGTACTTC
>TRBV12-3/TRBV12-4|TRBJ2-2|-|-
CASSFLASATGELFF
TGTGCCAGCAGTTTCCTCGCTAGCGCCACCGGGGAGCTGTTTTTT
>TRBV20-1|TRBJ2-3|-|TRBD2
CSARTSGKLGGDTQYF
TGCAGTGCCAGGACTAGCGGGAAGTTGGGGGGGGATACGCAGTATTTT
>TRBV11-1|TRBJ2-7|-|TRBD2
CASSWTSGAYEQYF
TGTGCCAGCAGCTGGACTAGCGGAGCCTACGAGCAGTACTTC
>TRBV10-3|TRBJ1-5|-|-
CAISGTDNQPQHF
TGTGCCATCAGCGGGACCGACAATCAGCCCCAGCATTTT
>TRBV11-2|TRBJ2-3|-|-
CASSLGIPTDTQYF
TGTGCCAGCAGCCTAGGGATACCCACAGATACGCAGTATTTT
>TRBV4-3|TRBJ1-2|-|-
CASSQAGPLTYGYTF
TGCGCCAGCAGCCAAGCAGGGCCATTAACCTATGGCTACACCTTC
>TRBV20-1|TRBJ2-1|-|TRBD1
CSARDRTGAYNEQFF
TGCAGTGCTAGAGACAGGACAGGGGCCTACAATGAGCAGTTCTTC
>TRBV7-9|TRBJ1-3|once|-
CASSPSQATIYF
TGTGCCAGCAGCCCCAGTCAGGCCACCATATATTTT
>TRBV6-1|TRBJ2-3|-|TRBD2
CASSGRMGGWTDTQYF
TGTGCCAGCAGTGGGCGGATGGGGGGGTGGACAGATACGCAGTATTTT
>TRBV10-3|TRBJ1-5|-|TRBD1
CAIRGTGGSQPQHF
TGTGCCATCAGGGGGACAGGGGGCAGTCAGCCCCAGCATTTT
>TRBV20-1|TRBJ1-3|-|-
CSAHSSLKGNTIYF
TGCAGTGCTCACTCGTCCCTGAAGGGAAACACCATATATTTT
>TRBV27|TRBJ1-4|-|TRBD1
CASSDQGAGEKLFF
TGTGCCAGCAGTGATCAGGGGGCAGGGGAAAAACTGTTTTTT
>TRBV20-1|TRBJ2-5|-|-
CSARVRETQYF
TGCAGTGCTAGAGTAAGGGAGACCCAGTACTTC
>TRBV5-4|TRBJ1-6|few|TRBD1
CASSSNRGGGNSPLHF
TGTGCCAGCAGCTCAAACAGGGGGGGAGGCAATTCACCCCTCCACTTT
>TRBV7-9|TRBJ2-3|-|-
CASSLDVGADTQYF
TGTGCCAGCAGCTTAGACGTTGGGGCAGATACGCAGTATTTT
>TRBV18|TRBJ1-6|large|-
CASSPRSLGTSGSPLHF
TGTGCCAGCTCACCAAGGAGTTTGGGGACGTCGGGCTCACCCCTCCACTTT
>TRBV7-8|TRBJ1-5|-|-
CASSQYGSSNQPQHF
TGTGCCAGCAGCCAATACGGGAGTAGCAATCAGCCCCAGCATTTT
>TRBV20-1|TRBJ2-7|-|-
CSARDLGSSYEQYF
TGCAGTGCTAGAGATCTTGGCAGCTCCTACGAGCAGTACTTC
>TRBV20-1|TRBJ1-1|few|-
CSARAGVSEAFF
TGCAGTGCTAGAGCAGGGGTGAGTGAAGCTTTCTTT
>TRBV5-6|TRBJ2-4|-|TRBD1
CASSWGQMTKNIQYF
TGTGCCAGCAGCTGGGGACAGATGACCAAAAACATTCAGTACTTC
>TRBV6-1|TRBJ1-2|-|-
CASNLRPRQAINYGYTF
TGTGCCAGCAACCTCCGACCAAGACAGGCGATTAACTATGGCTACACCTTC
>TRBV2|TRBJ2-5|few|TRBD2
CASSGTSGRQETQYF
TGTGCCAGCAGTGGGACTAGCGGGAGGCAGGAGACCCAGTACTTC
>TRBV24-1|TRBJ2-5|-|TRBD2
CATSDPRAGGEETQYF
TGTGCCACCAGTGACCCCCGAGCGGGGGGCGAGGAGACCCAGTACTTC
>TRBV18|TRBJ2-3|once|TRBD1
CASSPLNVRGTGGADTQYF
TGTGCCAGCTCACCACTAAACGTTCGAGGTACAGGGGGCGCAGATACGCAGTATTTT
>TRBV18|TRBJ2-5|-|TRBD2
CASSRTSGIQETQYF
TGTGCCAGCTCAAGGACTAGCGGGATTCAAGAGACCCAGTACTTC
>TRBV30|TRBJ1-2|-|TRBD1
CAWSVPGGNSYGYTF
TGTGCCTGGAGTGTACCAGGGGGCAACAGTTATGGCTACACCTTC
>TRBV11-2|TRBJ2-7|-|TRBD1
CASSSLLQGGSYEQYF
TGTGCCAGCAGCTCCCTATTACAGGGGGGCTCCTACGAGCAGTACTTC
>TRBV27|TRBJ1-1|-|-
CASIGWAGGSGAFF
TGTGCCAGCATCGGCTGGGCCGGGGGTTCGGGAGCTTTCTTT
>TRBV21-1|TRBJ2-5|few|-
CASSNPTGTATETQYF
TGTGCCAGCAGCAATCCGACCGGGACAGCCACCGAGACCCAGTACTTC
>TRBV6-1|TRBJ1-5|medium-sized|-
CASSLRAGNQPQHF
TGTGCCAGCAGTCTCAGGGCGGGCAATCAGCCCCAGCATTTT
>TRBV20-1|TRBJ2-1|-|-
CSAQGGALDEQFF
TGCAGTGCGCAGGGTGGCGCTTTGGATGAGCAGTTCTTC
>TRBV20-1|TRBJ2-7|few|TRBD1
CSARDRQGAQYYEQYF
TGCAGTGCTAGAGATCGGCAGGGGGCCCAGTACTACGAGCAGTACTTC
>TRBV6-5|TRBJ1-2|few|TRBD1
CASSYPRKGADYGYTF
TGTGCCAGCAGTTATCCACGCAAGGGGGCGGACTATGGCTACACCTTC
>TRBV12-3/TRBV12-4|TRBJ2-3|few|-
CASSPTGPGGDTQYF
TGTGCCAGCAGCCCCACAGGACCAGGGGGGGATACGCAGTATTTT
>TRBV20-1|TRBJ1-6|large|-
CSASPDRHSPLHF
TGCAGTGCTAGCCCGGACAGACATTCACCCCTCCACTTT
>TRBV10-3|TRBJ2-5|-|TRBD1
CAIRPDRGETQYF
TGTGCCATCAGGCCGGACAGGGGCGAGACCCAGTACTTC
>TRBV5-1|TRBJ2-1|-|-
CASSLVISYNEQFF
TGCGCCAGCAGCTTGGTGATCTCCTACAATGAGCAGTTCTTC
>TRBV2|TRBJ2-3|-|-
CASRSTIRGTDTQYF
TGTGCCAGCAGGTCCACGATTCGGGGAACAGATACGCAGTATTTT
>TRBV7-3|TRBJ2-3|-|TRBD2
CASSQRSGSTDTQYF
TGTGCCAGCAGCCAACGTAGCGGGAGCACAGATACGCAGTATTTT
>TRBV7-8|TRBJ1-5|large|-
CASSLRAGGGVPQHF
TGTGCCAGCAGCTTACGGGCCGGAGGAGGGGTGCCCCAGCATTTT
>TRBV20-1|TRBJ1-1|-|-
CSARRVPQAEAFF
TGCAGTGCTCGTCGGGTTCCCCAGGCTGAAGCTTTCTTT
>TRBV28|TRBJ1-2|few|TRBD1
CASSPPPGQGDGYTF
TGTGCCAGCAGTCCCCCACCGGGACAGGGGGATGGCTACACCTTC
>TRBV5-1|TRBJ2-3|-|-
CASSSGTSTDTQYF
TGCGCCAGCAGCTCGGGGACTAGCACAGATACGCAGTATTTT
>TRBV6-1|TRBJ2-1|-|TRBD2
CATSRAGVLYEQFF
TGTGCCACCTCCCGGGCGGGAGTTCTCTATGAGCAGTTCTTC
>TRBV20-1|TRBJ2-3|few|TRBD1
CSAQQRQGAIADTQYF
TGCAGTGCTCAACAACGACAGGGTGCGATTGCAGATACGCAGTATTTT
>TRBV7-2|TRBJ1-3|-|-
CASSLGGAIDTIYF
TGTGCCAGCAGCTTAGGGGGGGCTATCGACACCATATATTTT
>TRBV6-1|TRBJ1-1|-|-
CASSQAGRTNTEAFF
TGTGCCAGCAGTCAGGCCGGGAGAACGAACACTGAAGCTTTCTTT
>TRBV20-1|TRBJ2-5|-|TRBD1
CSATGTVPQGLRETQYF
TGCAGTGCTACCGGGACAGTCCCACAGGGGTTGCGAGAGACCCAGTACTTC
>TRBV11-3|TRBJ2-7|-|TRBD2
CASSPSTGTSGSYEQYF
TGTGCCAGCAGCCCAAGCACGGGGACTAGCGGGAGCTACGAGCAGTACTTC